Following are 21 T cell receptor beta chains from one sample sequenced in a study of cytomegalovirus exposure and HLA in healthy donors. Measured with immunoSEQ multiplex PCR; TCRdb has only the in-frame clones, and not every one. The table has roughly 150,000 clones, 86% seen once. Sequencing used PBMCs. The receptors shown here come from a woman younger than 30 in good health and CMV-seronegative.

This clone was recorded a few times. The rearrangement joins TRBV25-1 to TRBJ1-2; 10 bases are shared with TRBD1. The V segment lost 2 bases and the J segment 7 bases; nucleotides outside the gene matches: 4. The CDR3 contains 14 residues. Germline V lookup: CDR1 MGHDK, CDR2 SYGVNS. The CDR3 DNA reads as TGTGCCAGCAGTGAAGGGACAGGGGTCGGTGGCTACACCTTC. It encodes CASSEGTGVGGYTF.

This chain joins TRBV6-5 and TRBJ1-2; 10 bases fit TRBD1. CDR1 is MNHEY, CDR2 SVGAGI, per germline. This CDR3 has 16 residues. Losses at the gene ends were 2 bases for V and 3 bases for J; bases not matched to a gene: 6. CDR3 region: CASSYGFGQGDYGYTF. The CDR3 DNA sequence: TGTGCCAGCAGTTACGGATTCGGACAGGGGGACTATGGCTACACCTTC.

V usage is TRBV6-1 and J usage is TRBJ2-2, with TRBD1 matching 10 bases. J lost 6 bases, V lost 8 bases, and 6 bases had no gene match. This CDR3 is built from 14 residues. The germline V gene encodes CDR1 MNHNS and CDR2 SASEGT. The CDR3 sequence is CASPGQGLAGELFF. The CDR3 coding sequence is TGTGCCAGCCCGGGACAGGGGTTAGCCGGGGAGCTGTTTTTT.

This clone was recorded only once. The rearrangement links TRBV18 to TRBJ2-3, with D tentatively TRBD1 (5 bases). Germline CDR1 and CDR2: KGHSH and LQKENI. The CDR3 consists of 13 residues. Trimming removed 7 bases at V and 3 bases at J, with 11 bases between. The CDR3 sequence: CASWRRETDTQYF. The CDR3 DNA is TGTGCCAGCTGGCGCAGGGAAACAGATACGCAGTATTTT.

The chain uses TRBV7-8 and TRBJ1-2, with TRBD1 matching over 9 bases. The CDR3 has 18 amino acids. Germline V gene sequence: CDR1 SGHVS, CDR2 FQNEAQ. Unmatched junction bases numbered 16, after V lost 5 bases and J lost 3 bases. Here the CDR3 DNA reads TGTGCCAGCAGCGGGGGGAACAGGGGGCTTGTAATTTACTATGGCTACACCTTC. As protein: CASSGGNRGLVIYYGYTF.

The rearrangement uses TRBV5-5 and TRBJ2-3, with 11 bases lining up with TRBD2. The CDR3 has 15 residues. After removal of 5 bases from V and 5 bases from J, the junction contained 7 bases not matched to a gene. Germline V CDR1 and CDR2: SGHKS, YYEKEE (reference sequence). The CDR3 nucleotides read TGTGCCAGCAGAAAGAGCCTAGCGGGAGGAGATACGCAGTATTTT. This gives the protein CASRKSLAGGDTQYF.

The CDR3 region is CAIREGRTEAFF. CDR3 DNA: TGTGCCATCAGGGAGGGGAGGACTGAAGCTTTCTTT. The genes are TRBV10-3 and TRBJ1-1; maybe TRBD1 (5 bases). The CDR3 runs 12 residues. In germline, CDR1 is ENHRY, CDR2 SYGVKD. Trimming removed 6 bases at V and 5 bases at J, with 10 bases between.

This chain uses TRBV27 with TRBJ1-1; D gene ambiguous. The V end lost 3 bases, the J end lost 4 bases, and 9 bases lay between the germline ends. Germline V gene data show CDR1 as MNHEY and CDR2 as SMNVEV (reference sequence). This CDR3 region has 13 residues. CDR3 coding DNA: TGTGCCAGCAGTTTGTGGCACCGCACTGAAGCTTTCTTT. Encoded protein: CASSLWHRTEAFF.

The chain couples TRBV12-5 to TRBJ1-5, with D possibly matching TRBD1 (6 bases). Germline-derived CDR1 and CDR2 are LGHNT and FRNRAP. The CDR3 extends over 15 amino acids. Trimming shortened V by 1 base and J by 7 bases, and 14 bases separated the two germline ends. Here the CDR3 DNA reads TGTGCTAGTGGTTTGGGGTCGGCAGGGGAACAGCCCCAGCATTTT. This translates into CASGLGSAGEQPQHF.

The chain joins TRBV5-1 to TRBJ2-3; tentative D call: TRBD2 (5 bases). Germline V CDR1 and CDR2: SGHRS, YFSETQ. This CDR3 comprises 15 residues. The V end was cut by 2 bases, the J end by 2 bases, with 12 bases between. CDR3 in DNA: TGCGCCAGCAGCTTTGGCCGGGGATCCACAGATACGCAGTATTTT. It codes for CASSFGRGSTDTQYF.

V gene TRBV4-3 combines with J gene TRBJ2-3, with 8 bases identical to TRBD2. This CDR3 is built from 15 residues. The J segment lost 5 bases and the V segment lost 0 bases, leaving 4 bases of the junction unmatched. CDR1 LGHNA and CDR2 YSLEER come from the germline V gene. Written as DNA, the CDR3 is TGCGCCAGCAGCCAAGACGGGAGGGCCCGAGATACGCAGTATTTT. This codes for CASSQDGRARDTQYF.

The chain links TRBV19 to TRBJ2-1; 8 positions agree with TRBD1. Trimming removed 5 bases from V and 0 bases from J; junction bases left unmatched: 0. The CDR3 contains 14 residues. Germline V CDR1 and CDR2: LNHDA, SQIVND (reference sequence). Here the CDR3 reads CASSGQGSYNEQFF. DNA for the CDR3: TGTGCCAGTAGTGGACAGGGCTCCTACAATGAGCAGTTCTTC. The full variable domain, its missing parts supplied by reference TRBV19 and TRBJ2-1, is DGGITQSPKYLFRKEGQNVTLSCEQNLNHDAMYWYRQDPGQGLRLIYYSQIVNDFQKGDIAEGYSVSREKKESFPLTVTSAQKNPTAFYLCASSGQGSYNEQFFGPGTRLTVL.

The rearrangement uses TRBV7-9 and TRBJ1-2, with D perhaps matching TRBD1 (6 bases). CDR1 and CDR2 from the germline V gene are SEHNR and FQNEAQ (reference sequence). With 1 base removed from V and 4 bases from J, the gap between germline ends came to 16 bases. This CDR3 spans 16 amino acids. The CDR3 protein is CASSLGRGGPVYGYTF. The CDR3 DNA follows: TGTGCCAGCAGCTTAGGACGCGGGGGGCCGGTCTATGGCTACACCTTC.

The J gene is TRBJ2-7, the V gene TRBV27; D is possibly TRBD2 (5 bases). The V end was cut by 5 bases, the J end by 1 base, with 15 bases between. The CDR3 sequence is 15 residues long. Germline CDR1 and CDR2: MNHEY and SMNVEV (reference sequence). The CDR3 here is CASSLSGLSSYEQYF. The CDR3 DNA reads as TGTGCCAGCAGTCTAAGCGGCCTGAGTTCCTACGAGCAGTACTTC.

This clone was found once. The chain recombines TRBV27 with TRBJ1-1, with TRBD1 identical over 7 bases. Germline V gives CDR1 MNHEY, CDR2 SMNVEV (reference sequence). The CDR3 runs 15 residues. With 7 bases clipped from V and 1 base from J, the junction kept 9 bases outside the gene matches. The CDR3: CASIDLGQTNTEAFF. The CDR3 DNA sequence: TGTGCCAGCATAGACCTGGGACAGACGAACACTGAAGCTTTCTTT.

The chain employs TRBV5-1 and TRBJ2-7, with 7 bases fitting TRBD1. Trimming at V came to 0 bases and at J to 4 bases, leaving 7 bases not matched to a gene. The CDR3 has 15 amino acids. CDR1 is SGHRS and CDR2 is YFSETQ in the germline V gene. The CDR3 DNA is TGCGCCAGCAGCTTGGTGTGGGACAGATTTTACGAGCAGTACTTC. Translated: CASSLVWDRFYEQYF.

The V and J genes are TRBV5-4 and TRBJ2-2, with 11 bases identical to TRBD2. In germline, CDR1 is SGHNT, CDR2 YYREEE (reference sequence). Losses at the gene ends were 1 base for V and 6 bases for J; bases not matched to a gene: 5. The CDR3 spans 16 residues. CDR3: CASSLRLAGGAGELFF. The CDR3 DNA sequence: TGTGCCAGCAGCTTGAGGCTAGCGGGAGGAGCCGGGGAGCTGTTTTTT.

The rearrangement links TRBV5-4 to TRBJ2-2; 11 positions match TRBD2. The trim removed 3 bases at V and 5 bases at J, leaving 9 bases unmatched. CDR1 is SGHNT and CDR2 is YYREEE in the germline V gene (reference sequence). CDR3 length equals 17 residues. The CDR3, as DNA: TGTGCCAGCAGCTCACCGGGACTAGCGGTCGAAACCGGGGAGCTGTTTTTT. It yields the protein CASSSPGLAVETGELFF.

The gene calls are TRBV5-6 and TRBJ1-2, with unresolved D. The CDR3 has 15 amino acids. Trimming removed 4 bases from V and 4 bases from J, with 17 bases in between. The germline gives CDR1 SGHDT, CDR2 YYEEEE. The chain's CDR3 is CASSPLTPNLYGYTF. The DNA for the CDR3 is TGTGCCAGCAGCCCGTTGACTCCTAACCTCTATGGCTACACCTTC.

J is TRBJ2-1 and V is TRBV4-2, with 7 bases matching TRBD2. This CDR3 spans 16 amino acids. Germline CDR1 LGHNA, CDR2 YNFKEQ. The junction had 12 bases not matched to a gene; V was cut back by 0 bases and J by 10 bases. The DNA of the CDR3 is TGTGCCAGCAGCCAAGATCAAAGCGGGGACCCTCGAGAGCAGTTCTTC. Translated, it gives CASSQDQSGDPREQFF.

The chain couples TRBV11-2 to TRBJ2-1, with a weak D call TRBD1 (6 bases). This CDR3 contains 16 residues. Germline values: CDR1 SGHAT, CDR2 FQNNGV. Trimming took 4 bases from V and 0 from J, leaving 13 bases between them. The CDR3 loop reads CASSSRSDSSYNEQFF. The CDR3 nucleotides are TGTGCCAGCAGCTCCCGCTCGGACAGCTCCTACAATGAGCAGTTCTTC. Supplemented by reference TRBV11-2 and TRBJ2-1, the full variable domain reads EAGVAQSPRYKIIEKRQSVAFWCNPISGHATLYWYQQILGQGPKLLIQFQNNGVVDDSQLPKDRFSAERLKGVDSTLKIQPAKLEDSAVYLCASSSRSDSSYNEQFFGPGTRLTVL.